This T cell receptor (beta chain) was identified during a study of T-cell memory formation after mild COVID-19. Worth noting for this clonotype: Its antigen remains unidentified.

Study-level results: Shrinking CD4+ clones resided mostly in CM and EM, and CD8+ ones in EMRA.

V lost 0 bases and J 7 bases, leaving 14 bases between the germline ends. Looked up from germline, CDR1 is SGDLS and CDR2 is YYNGEE. This CDR3 is built from 15 residues. TCRdb re-called the 5' RACE reads with MiXCR, one entry per CDR3 protein. There are some 600,000 distinct CDR3 sequences in the sample; around 15% occur only once, and less than 10% lies in the top ten. Input material: PBMCs or a T cell subset sorted from them (not recorded which). The chain links TRBV9 to TRBJ2-4; weak D call: TRBD2 (5 bases). The source of this sequence is an adult woman who had mild COVID-19 (a few samples of this study predate the infection). Cell type and time point are not known. CDR3 coding DNA: TGTGCCAGCAGCGTAGGTGGGCTGGAGGTGAACATTCAGTACTTC. Translation gives CASSVGGLEVNIQYF.